The 2 T cell receptor beta chains below come from one sample, sequenced in a study of blood T cell repertoires in COVID-19. TCRdb keeps only in-frame clones here, not all; method: immunoSEQ multiplex PCR. The table shows fewer than 350,000 clones, with around 89% occurring only once. The sequenced sample consisted of peripheral blood. The receptors derive from a man between 35 and 55 years old with acute or convalescent COVID-19.

The gene calls are TRBV12-5 and TRBJ2-7, with D unclear. Germline V gene lookup returns CDR1 LGHNT and CDR2 FRNRAP. Trimming pared 3 bases from V and 3 bases from J, leaving 6 bases between. This CDR3 has 12 amino acids. The CDR3 is CASGFYGYEQYF. In nucleotides, the CDR3 is TGTGCTAGTGGTTTTTACGGCTACGAGCAGTACTTC.

The J gene is TRBJ2-1, the V gene TRBV2; 11 nucleotides match TRBD1. This CDR3 has 14 residues. Unmatched junction bases numbered 6, after V lost 8 bases and J lost 6 bases. Germline loops: CDR1 SNHLY, CDR2 FYNNEI. CDR3 protein: CASLGTGGGNEQFF. As DNA, the CDR3 is TGTGCCAGCCTTGGGACAGGGGGAGGCAATGAGCAGTTCTTC.